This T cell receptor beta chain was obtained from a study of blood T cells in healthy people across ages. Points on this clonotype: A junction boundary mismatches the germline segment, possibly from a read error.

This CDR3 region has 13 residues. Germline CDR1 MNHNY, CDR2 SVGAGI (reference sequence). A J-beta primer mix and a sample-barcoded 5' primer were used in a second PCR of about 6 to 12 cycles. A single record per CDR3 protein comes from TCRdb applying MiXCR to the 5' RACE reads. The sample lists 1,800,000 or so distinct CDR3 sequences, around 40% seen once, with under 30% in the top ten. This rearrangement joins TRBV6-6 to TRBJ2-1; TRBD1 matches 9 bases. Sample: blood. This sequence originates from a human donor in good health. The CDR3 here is CVSRQGGHNEQFF. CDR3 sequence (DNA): TGTGTCAGCAGACAGGGGGGCCACAATGAGCAGTTCTTC.